Given below is one T cell receptor (beta chain) in context. The antigen it recognizes is unknown. Per-nucleotide qualities are absent, and no much larger clonotype sits a single base away. The entry originates in a study of control samples from healthy donors and cancer patients (dated by TCRdb to about 2020). As encoded in the germline V gene (reference sequence), CDR1 is SGHKS while CDR2 is YYEKEE. Unmatched junction bases come to 2, with V trimmed by 0 bases and J by 0 bases. From its cysteine to its phenylalanine, the CDR3 spans 15 amino acids. Only the CDR3 DNA is retained, 45 bases long and in frame from the first base. The method behind the library was the immunoSEQ multiplex PCR assay. This immuneACCESS table, as held by TCRdb, lists in-frame sequences with V and J called but not all clones. Of the missing ones, under half trace to an unresolved V gene in checked studies; the others have no known cause. The sample table records about 110,000 clones; approximately 80% of these occur just once. The top ten constitute 6% to 8% of the sample.

The chain couples TRBV5-5 to TRBJ1-2, and TRBD1 matches 7 of the central bases. The sequenced sample consisted of blood. The sequence was obtained from a man aged 18 to 30 in good health. In nucleotides, the sequence is TGTGCCAGCAGCTTGGTTCAGGGGGCTAACTATGGCTACACCTTC. Translated, it reads CASSLVQGANYGYTF.